The 11 T cell receptor beta chains in this list originate from one sample, sequenced in a study of T-cell reconstitution after alpha-beta-depleted transplantation in children. A TCRbeta library incorporating unique molecular identifiers was prepared. Each CDR3 protein is one row after TCRdb ran MiXCR on the PCR reads. The sample shows about 610,000 distinct CDR3 sequences, over 9.5% of them seen only once. This specimen consisted of PBMCs from the stem cell graft donor, obtained from the stem cell graft. Source of these receptors: a human donor who donated a stem cell graft to a child with acute myeloid leukemia.

As for this clonotype: A read error may explain this, as a much larger clone is one base away. The rearrangement uses TRBV20-1 and TRBJ2-2, with 7 bases aligning to TRBD1. This CDR3 has 18 residues. Germline CDR1 and CDR2: DFQATT and SNEGSKA (reference sequence). CDR3 amino acids: CCARGGYRGLSNTGELFF. Written as DNA, the CDR3 is TGCTGTGCTAGAGGAGGTTACAGGGGCCTTTCTAACACCGGGGAGCTGTTTTTT.

This clonotype was counted between two and nine times. The chain links TRBV5-1 to TRBJ1-1, with D unresolved. This CDR3 contains 12 residues. From germline, CDR1 is SGHRS and CDR2 YFSETQ. The V gene lost 2 bases and the J gene lost 7 bases, with 9 bases spanning the gap. The CDR3 here is CASSFSENEAFF. The CDR3 nucleotides are TGCGCCAGCAGCTTTTCGGAGAATGAAGCTTTCTTT.

The table lists this clonotype with a few counts. The chain uses TRBV5-5 and TRBJ2-5; the match to TRBD2 covers 7 bases. The CDR3 has 14 residues. Per germline, CDR1 SGHKS and CDR2 YYEKEE (reference sequence). The J segment lost 4 bases and the V segment lost 3 bases, leaving 6 bases of the junction unmatched. The CDR3 bases are TGTGCCAGCAGCTGGACTAGGGGTGGAGAGACCCAGTACTTC. This sequence encodes CASSWTRGGETQYF.

This clonotype has a handful of counts. This chain uses TRBV5-1 with TRBJ2-3; D uncertain. Germline V gene sequence: CDR1 SGHRS, CDR2 YFSETQ. Trimming removed 0 bases at V and 4 bases at J, with 9 bases between. The CDR3 has 14 residues. The CDR3: CASSLESAPDTQYF. CDR3 in DNA: TGCGCCAGCAGCTTGGAGTCCGCCCCAGATACGCAGTATTTT.

The J gene is TRBJ1-5, the V gene TRBV12-3 or TRBV12-4; possibly TRBD1 for D (5 bases). The length of the CDR3 is 13 residues. Trimming stripped 7 bases from V and 4 bases from J, with 11 bases between. CDR3 sequence reads: CASNEGANQPQHF. The CDR3 DNA follows: TGTGCCAGCAACGAAGGGGCTAATCAGCCCCAGCATTTT.

This clonotype appeared a few times. This chain connects TRBV6-1 to TRBJ2-1; D gene ambiguous. The V gene's germline CDR1 is MNHNS and CDR2 SASEGT. V was shortened by 5 bases and J by 10 bases, with 15 bases between the two germline ends. CDR3 length: 13 residues. The CDR3 DNA reads TGTGCCAGCAGTCCCGGTTTAGCATTCGAGCAGTTCTTC. Translated: CASSPGLAFEQFF.

In this sample, this clonotype turned up many times. V and J are TRBV24-1 and TRBJ2-1; 9 bases agree with TRBD1. The V gene's germline CDR1 is KGHDR and CDR2 SFDVKD. With 8 bases clipped from V and 5 bases from J, the junction kept 3 bases outside the gene matches. The CDR3 totals 13 residues. CDR3 loop: CATNGQGNNEQFF. For the CDR3, the DNA is TGTGCCACCAACGGACAGGGGAACAATGAGCAGTTCTTC.

Details on this clonotype: This CDR3 is missing its conserved last phenylalanine or tryptophan, likely due to a read error. This chain uses TRBV6-4 with TRBJ1-1; D is perhaps TRBD1 (5 bases). CDR1 and CDR2 from the germline V gene are MRHNA and SNTAGT. Between the trimmed V and J ends, which lost 6 bases and 0 bases, there was a span of 8 bases. This CDR3 has 13 residues. CDR3 DNA sequence: TGTGCCAGCAGACAGGAGGTGAACACTGAAGCTTTCATT. Its protein product is CASRQEVNTEAFI.

In DNA form, the CDR3 reads TGTGCCAGCAGTCAAATCGGGACTAGCGACAATGAGCAGTTCTTC. Protein product: CASSQIGTSDNEQFF. This chain uses TRBV5-6 with TRBJ2-1, with 10 positions matching TRBD2. The CDR3 spans 15 residues. The junction had 7 bases not matched to a gene; V was cut back by 5 bases and J by 5 bases. Germline V gene data show CDR1 as SGHDT and CDR2 as YYEEEE.

The chain couples TRBV27 to TRBJ1-2; a weak D match, TRBD1 (6 bases). The CDR3 has 13 amino acids. Germline CDR1 and CDR2: MNHEY and SMNVEV (reference sequence). Trimming took 2 bases from V and 4 from J, leaving 8 bases between them. The CDR3 DNA is TGTGCCAGCAGTTTAGGGGGGGCCTATGGCTACACCTTC. Translated, it gives CASSLGGAYGYTF.

This clonotype was recorded many times. V gene TRBV24-1 combines with J gene TRBJ1-5; possible D gene TRBD1, 6 bases. The germline V and J ends were trimmed by 6 bases and 5 bases, with 13 bases remaining between them. The CDR3 loop spans 14 amino acids. Germline V lookup: CDR1 KGHDR, CDR2 SFDVKD. The CDR3 nucleotides are TGTGCCACCAGTTCCGGGGGCATCCATCAGCCCCAGCATTTT. This sequence encodes CATSSGGIHQPQHF.